This T cell receptor beta chain was retrieved from a study of shared clonotypes between healthy human individuals. Findings and caveats of the study: Rarefaction showed that sequencing of sorted subsets was incomplete (despite large depth).

On this clone itself: Its matching antigen is unknown.

Memory CD4+ cells were the fraction left after CD45RA+ naive selection. Libraries were prepared by immunoSEQ multiplex PCR; TCRdb keeps only in-frame clonotypes and omits some of them. The sample has about 2.4 million clones, more than 85% seen once; the top ten hold approximately 0.36%. Sequencing input: naive CD4+ T cells from PBMCs. Described subset: CD45RA+ positively selected. This TCR came from a young man in good health. Some clones in this sample may be carry-over from other donors' samples.

CDR3 loop: CASSHPGQGAHEQFF. The CDR3 DNA reads as TGTGCCAGCAGCCACCCGGGACAGGGGGCGCATGAGCAGTTCTTC. The chain links TRBV7-3 to TRBJ2-1; 12 bases fit TRBD1. The CDR3 is made up of 15 amino acids. Germline CDR1 reads SGHTA; CDR2 reads FQGTGA. The ends lost 5 bases at V and 8 bases at J; junction bases unmatched: 7.